This T cell receptor (beta chain) was documented in a study of cytomegalovirus exposure and HLA in healthy donors. The length of the CDR3 is 14 residues. The study ran its PCR with 60 Vbeta and 13 Jbeta primers. The repertoire was sequenced with immunoSEQ multiplex PCR; TCRdb's copy has only in-frame clones and lacks some. The sample shows 100,000 to 150,000 clones, around 79% of them seen only once. The chain links TRBV21-1 to TRBJ1-3; the table's TRBD1 call for D was not verified on the DNA. TRBV21-1 is an annotated pseudogene. Source material: PBMCs. The TCR comes from a woman younger than 35 in good health and CMV-seronegative. CDR3 region: CASSTGTGGNTIYF. For the CDR3, the DNA is TGTGCCAGCAGCACCGGGACAGGGGGAAACACCATATATTTT.